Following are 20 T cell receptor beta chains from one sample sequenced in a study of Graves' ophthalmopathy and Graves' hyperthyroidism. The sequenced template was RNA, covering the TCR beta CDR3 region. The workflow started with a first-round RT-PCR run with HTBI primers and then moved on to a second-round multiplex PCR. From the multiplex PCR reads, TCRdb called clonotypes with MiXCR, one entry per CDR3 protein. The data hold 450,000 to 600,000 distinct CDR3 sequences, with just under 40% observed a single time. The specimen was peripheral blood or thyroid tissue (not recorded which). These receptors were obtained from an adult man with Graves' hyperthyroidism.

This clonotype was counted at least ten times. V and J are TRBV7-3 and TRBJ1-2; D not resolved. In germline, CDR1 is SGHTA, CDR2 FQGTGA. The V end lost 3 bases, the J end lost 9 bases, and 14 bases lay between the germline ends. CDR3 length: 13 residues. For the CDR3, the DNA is TGTGCCAGCAGCTTTAGGGCGGGGAGGAGCTACACCTTC. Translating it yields CASSFRAGRSYTF. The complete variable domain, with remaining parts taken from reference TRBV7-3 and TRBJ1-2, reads GAGVSQTPSNKVTEKGKYVELRCDPISGHTALYWYRQSLGQGPEFLIYFQGTGAADDSGLPNDRFFAVRPEGSVSTLKIQRTERGDSAVYLCASSFRAGRSYTFGSGTRLTVV.

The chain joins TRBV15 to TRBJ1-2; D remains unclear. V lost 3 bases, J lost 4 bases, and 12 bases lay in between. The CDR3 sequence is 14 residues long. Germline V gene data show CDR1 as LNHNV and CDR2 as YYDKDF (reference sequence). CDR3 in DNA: TGTGCCACCAGCAGCCCCGGGTCCTCCTATGGCTACACCTTC. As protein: CATSSPGSSYGYTF.

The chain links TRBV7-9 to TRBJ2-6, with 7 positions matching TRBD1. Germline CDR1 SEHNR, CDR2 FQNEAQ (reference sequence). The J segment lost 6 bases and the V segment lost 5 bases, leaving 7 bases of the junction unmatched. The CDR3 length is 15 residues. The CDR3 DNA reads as TGTGCCAGCAGCGAACCGACAGGGTTGGCCAACGTCCTGACTTTC. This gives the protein CASSEPTGLANVLTF. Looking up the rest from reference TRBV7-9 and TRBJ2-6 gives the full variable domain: DTGVSQNPRHKITKRGQNVTFRCDPISEHNRLYWYRQTLGQGPEFLTYFQNEAQLEKSRLLSDRFSAERPKGSFSTLEIQRTEQGDSAMYLCASSEPTGLANVLTFGAGSRLTVL.

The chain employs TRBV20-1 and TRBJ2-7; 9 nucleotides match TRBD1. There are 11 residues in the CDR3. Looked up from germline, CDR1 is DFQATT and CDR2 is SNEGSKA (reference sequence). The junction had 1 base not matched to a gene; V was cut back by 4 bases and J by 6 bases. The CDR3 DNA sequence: TGCAGTGCTACGACAGGGGGCGAGCAGTACTTC. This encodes CSATTGGEQYF.

CDR3 sequence reads: CSVGMGPFSGANVLTF. The CDR3, as DNA: TGCAGCGTCGGCATGGGGCCCTTTTCTGGGGCCAACGTCCTGACTTTC. V and J are TRBV29-1 and TRBJ2-6; the D gene is possibly TRBD1 (5 bases). The CDR3 length is 16 residues. The germline V gene encodes CDR1 SQVTM and CDR2 ANQGSEA. Trimming removed 6 bases at V and 1 base at J, with 16 bases between.

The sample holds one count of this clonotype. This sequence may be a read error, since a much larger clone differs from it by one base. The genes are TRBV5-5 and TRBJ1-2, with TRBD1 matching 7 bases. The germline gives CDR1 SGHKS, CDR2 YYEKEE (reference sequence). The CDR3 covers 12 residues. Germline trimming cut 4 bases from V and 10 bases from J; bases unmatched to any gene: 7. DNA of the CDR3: TGTGCCAGCAGCATACAGGGGTCTGACTACACCTTC. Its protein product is CASSIQGSDYTF.

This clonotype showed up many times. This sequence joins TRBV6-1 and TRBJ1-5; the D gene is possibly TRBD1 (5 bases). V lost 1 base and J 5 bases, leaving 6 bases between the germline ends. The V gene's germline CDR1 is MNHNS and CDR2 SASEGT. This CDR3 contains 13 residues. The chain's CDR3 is CASSEEGYQPQHF. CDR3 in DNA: TGTGCCAGCAGTGAAGAGGGGTATCAGCCCCAGCATTTT.

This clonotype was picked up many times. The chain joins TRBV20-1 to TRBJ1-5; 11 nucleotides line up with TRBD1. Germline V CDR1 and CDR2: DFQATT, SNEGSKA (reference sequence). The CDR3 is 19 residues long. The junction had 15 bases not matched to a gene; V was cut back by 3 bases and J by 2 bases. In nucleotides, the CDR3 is TGCAGTGCTAGGGTTAACCTGGGACAGGGGGAGTGGGGCAATCAGCCCCAGCATTTT. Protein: CSARVNLGQGEWGNQPQHF.

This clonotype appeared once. The CDR3 reads CASSAGWQEQFF. Written as DNA, the CDR3 is TGTGCCAGCAGTGCAGGCTGGCAGGAGCAGTTCTTC. This chain links TRBV25-1 with TRBJ2-7; D is unclear. The J call may be mistaken, given a closer DNA end match to TRBJ2-1. Germline V gene data show CDR1 as MGHDK and CDR2 as SYGVNS. This CDR3 region has 12 residues.

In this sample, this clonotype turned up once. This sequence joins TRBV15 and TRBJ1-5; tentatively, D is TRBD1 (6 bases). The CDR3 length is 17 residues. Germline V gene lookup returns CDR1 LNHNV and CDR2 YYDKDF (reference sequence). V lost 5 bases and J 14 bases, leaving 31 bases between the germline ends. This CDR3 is CATSPLHKGLAGHNEHF. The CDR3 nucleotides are TGTGCCACCAGCCCACTACATAAAGGACTAGCGGGACACAATGAGCATTTT.

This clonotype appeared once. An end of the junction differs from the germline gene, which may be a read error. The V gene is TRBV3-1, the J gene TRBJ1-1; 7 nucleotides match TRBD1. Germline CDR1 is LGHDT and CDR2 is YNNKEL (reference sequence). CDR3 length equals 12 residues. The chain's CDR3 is CTSSISDRETFF. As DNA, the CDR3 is TGTACCAGCAGCATTTCCGACAGGGAAACTTTCTTT. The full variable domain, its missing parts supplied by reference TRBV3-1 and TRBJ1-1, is DTAVSQTPKYLVTQMGNDKSIKCEQNLGHDTMYWYKQDSKKFLKIMFSYNNKELIINETVPNRFSPKSPDKAHLNLHINSLELGDSAVYFCTSSISDRETFFGQGTRLTVV.

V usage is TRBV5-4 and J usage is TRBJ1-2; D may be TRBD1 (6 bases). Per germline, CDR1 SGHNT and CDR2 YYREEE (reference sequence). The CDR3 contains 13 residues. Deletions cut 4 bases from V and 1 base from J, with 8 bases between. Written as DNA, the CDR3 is TGTGCCAGCAGCGCAGGGGTTAACTATGGCTACACCTTC. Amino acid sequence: CASSAGVNYGYTF.

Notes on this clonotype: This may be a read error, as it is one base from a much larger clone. The CDR3, as DNA: TGCGCCAGCAGAAATCTGGGTGAACGGGGCGAGCAGTACTTC. Its translation is CASRNLGERGEQYF. V gene TRBV7-9 combines with J gene TRBJ2-7; TRBD2 is a possible D gene (5 bases). CDR1 and CDR2 from the germline V gene are SEHNR and FQNEAQ (reference sequence). The CDR3 is made up of 14 amino acids.

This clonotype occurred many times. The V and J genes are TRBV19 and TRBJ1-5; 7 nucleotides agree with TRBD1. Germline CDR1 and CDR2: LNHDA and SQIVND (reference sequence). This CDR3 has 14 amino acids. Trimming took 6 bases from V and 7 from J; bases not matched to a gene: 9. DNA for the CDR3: TGTGCCAGTAGCACTGACAGGGTAGGACAGCCCCAGCATTTT. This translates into CASSTDRVGQPQHF. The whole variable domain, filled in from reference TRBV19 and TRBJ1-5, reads DGGITQSPKYLFRKEGQNVTLSCEQNLNHDAMYWYRQDPGQGLRLIYYSQIVNDFQKGDIAEGYSVSREKKESFPLTVTSAQKNPTAFYLCASSTDRVGQPQHFGDGTRLSIL.

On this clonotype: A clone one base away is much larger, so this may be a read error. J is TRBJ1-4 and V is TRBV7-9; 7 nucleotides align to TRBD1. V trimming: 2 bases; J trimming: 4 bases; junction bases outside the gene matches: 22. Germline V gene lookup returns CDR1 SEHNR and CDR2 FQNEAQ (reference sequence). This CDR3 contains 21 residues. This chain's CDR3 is CASSLLVWDRLHNKINEKLFF. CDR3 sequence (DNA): TGTGCCAGCAGCTTACTCGTTTGGGACAGACTACACAACAAAATTAATGAAAAACTGTTTTTT. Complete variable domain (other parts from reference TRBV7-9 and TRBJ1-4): DTGVSQNPRHKITKRGQNVTFRCDPISEHNRLYWYRQTLGQGPEFLTYFQNEAQLEKSRLLSDRFSAERPKGSFSTLEIQRTEQGDSAMYLCASSLLVWDRLHNKINEKLFFGSGTQLSVL.

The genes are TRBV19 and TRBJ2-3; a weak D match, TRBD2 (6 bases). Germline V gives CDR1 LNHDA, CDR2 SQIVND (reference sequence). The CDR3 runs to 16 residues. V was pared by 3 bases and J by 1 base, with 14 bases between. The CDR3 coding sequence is TGTGCCAGTAGTATTTCACTAGGAGGGCGCACAGATACGCAGTATTTT. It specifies CASSISLGGRTDTQYF.

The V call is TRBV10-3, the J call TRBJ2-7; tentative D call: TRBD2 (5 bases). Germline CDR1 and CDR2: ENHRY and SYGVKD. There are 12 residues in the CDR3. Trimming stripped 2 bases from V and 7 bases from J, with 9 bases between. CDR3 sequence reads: CAISEAGREQYF. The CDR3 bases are TGTGCCATCAGTGAGGCGGGCAGGGAGCAGTACTTC.

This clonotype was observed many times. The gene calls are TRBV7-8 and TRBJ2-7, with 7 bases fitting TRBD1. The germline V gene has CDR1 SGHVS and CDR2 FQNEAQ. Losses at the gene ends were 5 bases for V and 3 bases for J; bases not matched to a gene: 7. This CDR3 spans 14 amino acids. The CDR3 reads CASSTLQGYYEQYF. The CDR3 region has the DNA TGTGCCAGCAGCACCTTACAGGGGTACTACGAGCAGTACTTC.

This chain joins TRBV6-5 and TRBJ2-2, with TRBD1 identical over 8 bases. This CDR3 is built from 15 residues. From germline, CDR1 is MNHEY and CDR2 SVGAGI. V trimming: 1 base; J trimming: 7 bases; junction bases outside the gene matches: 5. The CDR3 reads CASSYWQGAIGELFF. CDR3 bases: TGTGCCAGCAGTTACTGGCAGGGGGCGATCGGGGAGCTGTTTTTT.

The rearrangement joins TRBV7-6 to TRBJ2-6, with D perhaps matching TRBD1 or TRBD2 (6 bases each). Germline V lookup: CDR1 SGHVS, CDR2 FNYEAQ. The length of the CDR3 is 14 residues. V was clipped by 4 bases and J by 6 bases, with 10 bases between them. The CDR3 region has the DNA TGTGCCAGCAGCTCAAGGGGGGAGGCCAACGTCCTGACTTTC. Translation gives CASSSRGEANVLTF.